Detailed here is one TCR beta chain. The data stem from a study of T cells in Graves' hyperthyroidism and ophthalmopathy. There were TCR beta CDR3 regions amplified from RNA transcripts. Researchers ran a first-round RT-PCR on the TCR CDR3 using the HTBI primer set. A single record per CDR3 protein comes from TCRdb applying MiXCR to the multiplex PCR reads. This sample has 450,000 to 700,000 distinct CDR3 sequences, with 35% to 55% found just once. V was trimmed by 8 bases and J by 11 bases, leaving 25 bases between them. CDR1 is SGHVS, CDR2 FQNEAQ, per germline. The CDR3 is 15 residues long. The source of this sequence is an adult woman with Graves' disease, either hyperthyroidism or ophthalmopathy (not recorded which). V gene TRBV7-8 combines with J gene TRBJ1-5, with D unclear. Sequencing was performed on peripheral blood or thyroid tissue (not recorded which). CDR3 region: CASGRTGPRSETQHF. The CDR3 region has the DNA TGTGCCAGCGGCCGAACCGGGCCCCGGTCCGAGACCCAGCATTTT.